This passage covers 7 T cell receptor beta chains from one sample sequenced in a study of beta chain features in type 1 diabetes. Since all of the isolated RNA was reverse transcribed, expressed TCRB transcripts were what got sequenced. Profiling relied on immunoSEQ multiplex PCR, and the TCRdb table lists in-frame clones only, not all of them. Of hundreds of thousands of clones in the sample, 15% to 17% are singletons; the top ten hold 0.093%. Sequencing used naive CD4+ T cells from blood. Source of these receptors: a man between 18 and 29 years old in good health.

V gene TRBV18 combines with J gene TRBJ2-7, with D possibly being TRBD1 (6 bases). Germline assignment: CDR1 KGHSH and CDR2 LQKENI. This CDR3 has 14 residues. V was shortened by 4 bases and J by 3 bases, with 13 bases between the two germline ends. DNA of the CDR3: TGTGCCAGCTCACAACAGGGTGTTGGCTACGAGCAGTACTTC. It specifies CASSQQGVGYEQYF.

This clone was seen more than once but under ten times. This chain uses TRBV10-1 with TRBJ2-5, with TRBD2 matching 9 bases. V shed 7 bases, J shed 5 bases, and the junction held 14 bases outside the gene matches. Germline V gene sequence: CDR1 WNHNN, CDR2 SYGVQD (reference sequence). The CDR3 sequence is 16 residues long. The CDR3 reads CASTEDSGSAEETQYF. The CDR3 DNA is TGCGCCAGCACCGAGGATAGCGGGAGCGCTGAGGAGACCCAGTACTTC.

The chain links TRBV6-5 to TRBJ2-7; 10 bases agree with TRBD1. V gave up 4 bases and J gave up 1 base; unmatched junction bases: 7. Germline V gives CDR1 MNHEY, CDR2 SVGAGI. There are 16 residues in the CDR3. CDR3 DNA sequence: TGTGCCAGCAGTTCGTCGGGGACAGGGGTTTCCTACGAGCAGTACTTC. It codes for CASSSSGTGVSYEQYF.

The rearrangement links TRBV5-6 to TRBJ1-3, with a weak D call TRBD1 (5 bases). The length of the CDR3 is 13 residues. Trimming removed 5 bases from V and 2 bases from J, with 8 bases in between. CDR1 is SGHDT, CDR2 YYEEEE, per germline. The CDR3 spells CASSGRAGNTIYF. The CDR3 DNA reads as TGTGCCAGCAGTGGCAGGGCTGGAAACACCATATATTTT.

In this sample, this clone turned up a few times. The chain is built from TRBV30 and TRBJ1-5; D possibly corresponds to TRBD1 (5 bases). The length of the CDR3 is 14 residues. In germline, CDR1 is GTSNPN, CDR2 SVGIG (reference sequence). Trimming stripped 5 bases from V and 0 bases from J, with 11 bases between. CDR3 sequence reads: CAWVAGNSNQPQHF. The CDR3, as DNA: TGTGCCTGGGTCGCAGGGAATAGCAATCAGCCCCAGCATTTT. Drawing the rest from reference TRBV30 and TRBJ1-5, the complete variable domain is SQTIHQWPATLVQPVGSPLSLECTVEGTSNPNLYWYRQAAGRGLQLLFYSVGIGQISSEVPQNLSASRPQDRQFILSSKKLLLSDSGFYLCAWVAGNSNQPQHFGDGTRLSIL.

DNA for the CDR3: TGCGCCAGCAGCCATCCCCCGGGACAGGGGATCGGCTACAATGAGCAGTTCTTC. Protein product: CASSHPPGQGIGYNEQFF. This chain uses TRBV4-1 with TRBJ2-1; 10 nucleotides match TRBD1. The CDR3 sequence is 18 residues long. Germline values: CDR1 MGHRA, CDR2 YSYEKL. V dropped 3 bases and J dropped 3; count of bases not matched to a gene: 11.

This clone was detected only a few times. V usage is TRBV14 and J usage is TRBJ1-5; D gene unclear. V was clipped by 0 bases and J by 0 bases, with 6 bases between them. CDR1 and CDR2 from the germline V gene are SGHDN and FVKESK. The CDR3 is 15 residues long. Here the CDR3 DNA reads TGTGCCAGCAGCCAAGACGGAGGTAGCAATCAGCCCCAGCATTTT. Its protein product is CASSQDGGSNQPQHF.